The 27 T cell receptor beta chains below were found in one sample sequenced in a study of T cell responses to AZD1222 COVID-19 vaccine. Libraries were prepared by immunoSEQ multiplex PCR; TCRdb keeps only in-frame clonotypes and omits some of them. Of roughly 140,000 clones in the sample, 80% to 90% were seen once. This specimen was peripheral blood, taken on day 0 of AZD1222 vaccination. These receptors came from an adult in good health.

In this sample, this clone turned up once. This sequence joins TRBV7-9 and TRBJ2-3, with 11 bases lining up with TRBD2. The junction had 5 bases not matched to a gene; V was cut back by 6 bases and J by 0 bases. The CDR3 totals 16 residues. CDR1 and CDR2 from the germline V gene are SEHNR and FQNEAQ (reference sequence). The CDR3, as DNA: TGTGCCAGCAGGCCTCGGACTAGCGGGAGCACAGATACGCAGTATTTT. Its translation is CASRPRTSGSTDTQYF.

V gene TRBV3-1 (or the pseudogene TRBV3-2) combines with J gene TRBJ2-7, with 9 bases matching TRBD1. V shed 3 bases and J 4 bases; nucleotides not matched to a gene: 4. The CDR3 extends over 14 amino acids. Germline V lookup: CDR1 LGHDT, CDR2 YNNKEL (reference sequence). CDR3 amino acids: CASSHRDREYEQYF. The CDR3 coding sequence is TGTGCCAGCAGCCACAGGGACAGGGAGTACGAGCAGTACTTC.

V gene TRBV11-2 combines with J gene TRBJ1-6, with D possibly being TRBD1 (5 bases). The length of the CDR3 is 13 residues. Germline CDR1 SGHAT, CDR2 FQNNGV. V lost 0 bases and J lost 17, with 14 bases in between. For the CDR3, the DNA is TGTGCCAGCAGCTTAGATCAGGGCGACCCCGTCCACTTT. It translates to CASSLDQGDPVHF.

The chain has TRBV19 and TRBJ2-5, with 11 bases matching TRBD2. The J segment lost 6 bases and the V segment lost 4 bases, leaving 7 bases of the junction unmatched. CDR1 is LNHDA and CDR2 is SQIVND in the germline V gene (reference sequence). This CDR3 has 15 residues. The CDR3 nucleotides are TGTGCCAGTAGTAAAACTAGCGGGAGTACGAAGACCCAGTACTTC. Its translation: CASSKTSGSTKTQYF.

About this clone: Germline and junction disagree at one end, which may indicate a read error. The chain has TRBV5-1 and TRBJ1-1, with 12 bases fitting TRBD1. In germline, CDR1 is SGHRS, CDR2 YFSETQ. CDR3 size: 17 residues. Written as DNA, the CDR3 is TGCGCCAGCAGCTTACTATGGGACAGGGGGCTGAATACTGAAGCTTTCTTT. Protein product: CASSLLWDRGLNTEAFF.

This clone has only a few counts. The chain carries TRBV3-1 (or the pseudogene TRBV3-2) and TRBJ2-7; D might be TRBD1 (5 bases). The CDR3 consists of 15 residues. Germline values: CDR1 LGHDT, CDR2 YNNKEL (reference sequence). V lost 0 bases, J lost 6 bases, and 15 bases lay in between. Here the CDR3 reads CASSQDLDTSAEQYF. The CDR3 bases are TGTGCCAGCAGCCAAGACTTGGACACGAGTGCCGAGCAGTACTTC.

The CDR3 spells CATSLGADYGYTF. The CDR3 bases are TGTGCCACCAGTCTAGGGGCGGACTATGGCTACACCTTC. The chain joins TRBV24-1 to TRBJ1-2, with D possibly matching TRBD1 (5 bases). V lost 6 bases and J lost 3, with 10 bases in between. The germline CDR1 and CDR2 sequences are KGHDR and SFDVKD. The CDR3 runs 13 residues.

This clone appeared a few times. The rearrangement joins TRBV27 to TRBJ2-1; tentative D call: TRBD1 (6 bases). CDR3 length: 15 residues. The germline V gene encodes CDR1 MNHEY and CDR2 SMNVEV (reference sequence). V lost 4 bases and J 3 bases, leaving 13 bases between the germline ends. The CDR3 sequence: CASSSTGRLYNEQFF. CDR3 bases: TGTGCCAGCAGTTCTACAGGGAGACTCTACAATGAGCAGTTCTTC.

This clone was seen a single time. The chain employs TRBV2 and TRBJ2-1; D unresolved. The V end lost 6 bases, the J end lost 1 base, and 13 bases lay between the germline ends. The CDR3 has 15 residues. Germline V gene data show CDR1 as SNHLY and CDR2 as FYNNEI. CDR3 sequence: CASRYSGQSYNEQFF. For the CDR3, the DNA is TGTGCCAGCAGGTACTCAGGTCAATCCTACAATGAGCAGTTCTTC.

The rearrangement links TRBV20-1 to TRBJ1-1; unclear D gene. The CDR3 consists of 10 residues. Germline assignment: CDR1 DFQATT and CDR2 SNEGSKA (reference sequence). V dropped 2 bases and J dropped 10 bases, with 8 bases sitting between them. CDR3 bases: TGCAGTGCTAGACGGGGTCGAGCTTTCTTT. As protein: CSARRGRAFF.

The chain recombines TRBV15 with TRBJ1-5; D is ambiguous. The V gene's germline CDR1 is LNHNV and CDR2 YYDKDF (reference sequence). V lost 1 base and J lost 2, with 18 bases in between. The CDR3 contains 18 residues. CDR3 sequence reads: CATSRVPPGPSRNQPQHF. CDR3 DNA: TGTGCCACCAGCAGAGTACCCCCCGGGCCGTCCCGCAATCAGCCCCAGCATTTT.

The CDR3 DNA follows: TGTGCTAGTGGCACCTTTTTAGGGGCAGGGGTTAGCAATCAGCCCCAGCATTTT. Protein product: CASGTFLGAGVSNQPQHF. The J gene is TRBJ1-5, the V gene TRBV12-5; a weak D match, TRBD1 (6 bases). From germline, CDR1 is LGHNT and CDR2 FRNRAP. The CDR3 has 18 residues. V dropped 6 bases and J dropped 0 bases, with 21 bases sitting between them.

The chain uses TRBV28 and TRBJ1-4; 7 bases fit TRBD1. The CDR3 is 14 residues long. Losses at the gene ends were 2 bases for V and 6 bases for J; bases not matched to a gene: 3. CDR1 is MDHEN and CDR2 is SYDVKM in the germline V gene. The CDR3 spells CASSLGDSDEKLFF. CDR3 bases: TGTGCCAGCAGTTTAGGGGACAGCGATGAAAAACTGTTTTTT.

The chain has TRBV4-1 and TRBJ1-1; D uncertain. Germline CDR1 reads MGHRA; CDR2 reads YSYEKL. The CDR3 has 14 amino acids. Trimming cost V 0 bases and J 1 base, with 6 bases left between them. CDR3 nucleotide sequence: TGCGCCAGCAGCCAAGAACGCGGGAACACTGAAGCTTTCTTT. This codes for CASSQERGNTEAFF.

The rearrangement uses TRBV2 and TRBJ2-1; D is tentatively TRBD1 or TRBD2 (5 bases each). The CDR3 contains 15 residues. Trimming shortened V by 5 bases and J by 5 bases, and 16 bases separated the two germline ends. Germline loops: CDR1 SNHLY, CDR2 FYNNEI. The CDR3 DNA reads TGTGCCAGCAGTTTGGAACCGGGACCACACAATGAGCAGTTCTTC. Encoded protein: CASSLEPGPHNEQFF.

CDR3: CASSPLVTGELFF. The CDR3 DNA reads TGCGCCAGCAGCCCCCTAGTCACCGGGGAGCTGTTTTTT. V and J are TRBV4-1 and TRBJ2-2, with D hard to call. V was cut by 4 bases and J by 4 bases, with 7 bases left in between. CDR1 is MGHRA, CDR2 YSYEKL, per germline. The CDR3 length is 13 residues.

The rearrangement uses TRBV2 and TRBJ2-5, with D hard to call. The CDR3 has 13 amino acids. Trimming stripped 7 bases from V and 9 bases from J, with 18 bases between. Germline lookup yields CDR1 SNHLY and CDR2 FYNNEI. In DNA, the CDR3 is TGTGCCAGCAAGGCCTGGCCAGGACGACCCCAGTACTTC. Translated: CASKAWPGRPQYF.

The rearrangement links TRBV9 to TRBJ1-2, with D uncertain. The CDR3 extends over 14 amino acids. V was cut by 0 bases and J by 0 bases, with 6 bases left in between. CDR1 and CDR2 (germline): SGDLS, YYNGEE. The CDR3 here is CASSVGAANYGYTF. CDR3 bases: TGTGCCAGCAGCGTAGGCGCAGCTAACTATGGCTACACCTTC. Full variable domain (rest looked up from reference TRBV9 and TRBJ1-2): DSGVTQTPKHLITATGQRVTLRCSPRSGDLSVYWYQQSLDQGLQFLIQYYNGEERAKGNILERFSAQQFPDLHSELNLSSLELGDSALYFCASSVGAANYGYTFGSGTRLTVV.

This chain uses TRBV5-8 with TRBJ1-2; weak D call: TRBD1 (6 bases). The CDR3 loop spans 15 amino acids. The V end lost 4 bases, the J end lost 2 bases, and 15 bases lay between the germline ends. The germline V gene encodes CDR1 SGHTS and CDR2 YDEGEE. The CDR3 reads CASSPWVGANYGYTF. The DNA of the CDR3 is TGTGCCAGCAGCCCGTGGGTGGGGGCCAACTATGGCTACACCTTC.

The CDR3 DNA follows: TGTGCCAGTAGTATGTGGGGGCAGGGGAATCAGCCCCAGCATTTT. Translated, it gives CASSMWGQGNQPQHF. This sequence joins TRBV19 and TRBJ1-5, with D tentatively TRBD1 (6 bases). The germline V gene encodes CDR1 LNHDA and CDR2 SQIVND (reference sequence). The CDR3 has 15 amino acids. Trimming shortened V by 3 bases and J by 4 bases, and 13 bases separated the two germline ends.

The chain joins TRBV10-3 to TRBJ1-3, with D unresolved. Germline CDR1 is ENHRY and CDR2 is SYGVKD. Between the trimmed V and J ends, which lost 0 bases and 0 bases, there was a span of 6 bases. CDR3 size: 15 residues. This chain's CDR3 is CAISESRLSGNTIYF. The CDR3 DNA sequence: TGTGCCATCAGTGAGTCGAGGCTCTCTGGAAACACCATATATTTT.

The V gene is TRBV15, the J gene TRBJ1-6; no definite D call. In germline, CDR1 is LNHNV, CDR2 YYDKDF (reference sequence). The CDR3 spans 15 residues. The V gene lost 1 base and the J gene lost 8 bases, with 12 bases spanning the gap. CDR3 amino acids: CATSRGIDGYSPLHF. The DNA for the CDR3 is TGTGCCACCAGCAGAGGCATAGATGGATATTCACCCCTCCACTTT.

The chain carries TRBV7-3 and TRBJ1-5; D not certain. CDR1 SGHTA and CDR2 FQGTGA come from the germline V gene. The CDR3 spans 13 residues. Trimming shortened V by 0 bases and J by 4 bases, and 4 bases separated the two germline ends. In DNA, the CDR3 is TGTGCCAGCAGCTTAACGGGGAATCAGCCCCAGCATTTT. Its protein is CASSLTGNQPQHF.

This clone showed up just once. J is TRBJ1-2 and V is TRBV28, with a weak D call TRBD1 (6 bases). The CDR3 is made up of 12 amino acids. Germline CDR1 reads MDHEN; CDR2 reads SYDVKM. V was cut by 4 bases and J by 6 bases, with 9 bases left in between. For the CDR3, the DNA is TGTGCCAGCAGTTCGGACAGACATGGCTACACCTTC. Its protein is CASSSDRHGYTF.

J is TRBJ1-1 and V is TRBV19; D not certain. This CDR3 region has 17 residues. The V gene's germline CDR1 is LNHDA and CDR2 SQIVND (reference sequence). V was cut by 5 bases and J by 0 bases, with 19 bases left in between. The CDR3 is CASSSRPTNSMNTEAFF. In nucleotides, the CDR3 is TGTGCCAGTAGTTCACGTCCCACGAACAGTATGAACACTGAAGCTTTCTTT.

The rearrangement links TRBV4-2 to TRBJ1-1; the D is unclear. Per germline, CDR1 LGHNA and CDR2 YNFKEQ. The CDR3 loop spans 13 amino acids. V was trimmed by 1 base and J by 3 bases, leaving 6 bases between them. The CDR3 sequence is CASSQGLHTEAFF. DNA for the CDR3: TGTGCCAGCAGCCAAGGGTTGCACACTGAAGCTTTCTTT.

The chain is built from TRBV3-1 (or the pseudogene TRBV3-2) and TRBJ1-1, with D possibly being TRBD1 (5 bases). V was pared by 0 bases and J by 4 bases, with 12 bases between. The CDR3 is 15 residues long. CDR1 is LGHDT, CDR2 YNNKEL, per germline (reference sequence). The chain's CDR3 is CASSQDGGRATEAFF. The CDR3 bases are TGTGCCAGCAGCCAAGATGGGGGACGGGCCACTGAAGCTTTCTTT.